This T cell receptor (beta chain) derives from a study of CD8+ T cells in alopecia areata. This clone was observed a handful of times. What it recognizes is unknown. Study-level results: With one nonresponder, baseline CD8+ expansion's link to response remains uncertain.

The sequencing template was cDNA reverse transcribed from extracted RNA. Generated by immunoSEQ multiplex PCR, the TCRdb table keeps only in-frame clones and is missing some. The table lists 150,000 to 200,000 clones, approximately 57% of them singletons, with over 1% in the top ten. Looked up from germline, CDR1 is SQVTM and CDR2 is ANQGSEA. V was clipped by 7 bases and J by 4 bases, with 16 bases between them. The CDR3 runs 13 residues. Treatment noted: oral pan-JAK inhibitor, 5-10 mg twice daily. The sample in question was CD4+ T cells sorted from blood, obtained at week 24, from a patient treated with tofacitinib. The sequence was collected from a human donor with alopecia areata. The chain joins TRBV29-1 to TRBJ1-2; D possibly corresponds to TRBD1 (5 bases). The CDR3 sequence: CSASLGASYGYTF. For the CDR3, the DNA is TGCAGCGCGTCATTAGGGGCCTCCTATGGCTACACCTTC.